Here is one TCR beta chain with its context. Its specific antigen is unknown. No much larger clonotype is one base removed from it; base qualities were not supplied. This sample stems from a study of shared clonotypes between healthy human individuals (TCRdb year 2020). In the study overall: The cohort comprised a couple of women and a few men aged 18 to 49 years. Per donor, three plates each were used for CD4 naive and CD4 memory, two for CD8 naive, and one for CD8 memory. To estimate repertoire size and how much clonotype sharing occurs between individuals, the study deeply sequenced the blood TCR repertoires of about 5 healthy adults. To increase sequencing depth and limit assay-specific biases, TCR repertoire library preparation and sequencing were carried out by different laboratories using diverse techniques. Leukapheresis yielded between about 0.94 and 8.9 billion PBMCs per donor. Points the paper makes about the study in general: Sampling was limited to blood, and TCR repertoires in tissue likely differ from TCR repertoires in blood. Even with the large sequencing depth, rarefaction of the sorted-subset datasets indicated that sequencing was incomplete. Pairwise subsampling led to the expectation that sequencing depth would affect the degree of clonotype sharing among donors. Naive subsets generally had larger estimated clonotype richness than memory subsets did. The genetic and exposure-history diversity represented was limited by the small number of donors. About 5% of naive CD4, roughly 3.5% of naive CD8, about 2.1% of memory CD4, and 0.35% to 0.5% of memory CD8 clonotypes were shared across several donors. Compared with non-shared clonotypes, the clonotypes found in all four sorted-subset donors had higher generation probabilities.

Using the deep immunoSEQ assay, multiplex PCR amplified TCR CDR3 regions from genomic DNA. Extracted genomic DNA from each cell subset was distributed evenly across all wells of several immunoSEQ 96-well plates, and each plate was treated as a replicate. Each replicate PCR for sorted subsets received approximately 200 ng genomic DNA, equal to tens of thousands of T cell genomes. Purified libraries were measured with a Qubit 3.0 fluorometer, size-checked on a Bioanalyzer 2100, and measured again with the KAPA Library Quantification kit. Every immunoSEQ 96-well plate was sequenced on a dedicated single-read 150-cycle Illumina NextSeq 550 flow cell. As for the authors' bioinformatics: Because only junctional sequences without quality scores were contained in the immunoSEQ output, filtering matching that applied to full-length reads could not be performed. To assign V/J genes and CDR3, sequences were annotated against IMGT germline references using PyIR, a Python wrapper for IgBLAST v1.9. Reads with weak V/J assignments (E-value above 1e-6), missing CDR3, stop codons, out-of-frame junctions, or ambiguous translated residues were removed. V3J clonotypes were defined by identical inferred V gene, J gene, and CDR3 amino acid sequence. Percentage overlap between repertoires was calculated by dividing the number of shared unique clonotypes by the size of the smaller repertoire. Repertoire richness was assessed with RTK rarefaction, the Chao1 estimator, and Recon v2.1 estimates of unobserved clonotypes. Generation probabilities were computed with OLGA for all TCRbeta clonotypes obtained by the gDNA method from a few donors. The table comes from immuneACCESS by way of TCRdb, which keeps in-frame sequences with V and J called. Part of the clones is missing from these tables; in studies checked, under half for an unresolved V gene and the rest for unknown reasons. V and J calls and clone size are those listed in that table; D and trimming were worked out from the DNA. This sample lists approximately 590,000 clones; 95% were detected once. The ten largest clones represent approximately 0.1% of the sample.

For the CD8 naive samples, CD45RO-negative cells were positively selected for CCR7, yielding a CD45RA+CCR7+ population from which TemRA cells were excluded. Healthy HIV-negative adults with no recently reported acute infections or vaccinations were included as donors. Only Caucasian adults living in Nashville, Tennessee, USA were represented among the donors. Blood was obtained by leukapheresis, after which PBMCs were separated by Ficoll-Histopaque density gradient centrifugation and cryopreserved in liquid nitrogen vapor phase. Purity and quantity of every magnetically sorted T cell population were checked by analytical flow cytometry. Genomic DNA was isolated from every sorted fraction and measured by UV absorbance on a Nanodrop 2000c. The CDR3, from cysteine to phenylalanine, totals 15 residues. This entry keeps only the CDR3 DNA: 45 bases, framed from base 1. CDR1 and CDR2, looked up from the germline V gene (reference sequence), are LNHDA and SQIVND. V is pared back by 5 bases and J by 0 bases, with 13 bases lying between the germline termini.

The sample consisted of naive CD8+ T cells sorted from blood. According to the study, the label for this sample's cell subset or site signals: CD45RA+CCR7+. The chain links TRBV19 with TRBJ1-1; the D gene assignment is ambiguous. The clonotype originates from a woman aged 30 to 39 in good health. The DNA sequence is given as TGTGCCAGTAGTCTCCGGATCGGAATGAACACTGAAGCTTTCTTT. Translation gives CASSLRIGMNTEAFF.